The clone carrying this TCR beta chain was found once. Original processing notes: Reference gene primer amplification yielded estimated nucleated cell counts. The protocol was immunoSEQ multiplex PCR, while the TCRdb copy is restricted to in-frame clones and leaves out a portion. Clonal size and the V and J genes are those of that table, whereas D and trimming came from the DNA. The sample has about 200,000 clones, under 90% seen once. The trim removed 6 bases at V and 1 base at J, leaving 8 bases unmatched. The CDR3 length is 15 residues. Per the germline V gene, CDR1 is MNHEY and CDR2 is SVGAGI. This sample was taken from a study of blood T cell repertoires in COVID-19. The overall study: The United States, Italy and Spain were the sources of the acute and convalescent COVID-19 samples. Sources were T cells, B-cell-depleted T cells, or PBMCs; the material itself was cDNA or gDNA.

The chain links TRBV6-5 to TRBJ1-2; 7 bases align to TRBD1. Sequenced input: peripheral blood. The TCR was taken from a man in his sixties with acute or convalescent COVID-19. The CDR3 is CASRTRDRVNYGYTF. As DNA, the CDR3 is TGTGCCAGCAGGACTAGGGACAGAGTTAACTATGGCTACACCTTC.